One and the same sample provided the 15 T cell receptor beta chains below, sequenced in a study of cytomegalovirus exposure and HLA in healthy donors. The PCR was carried out with 60 Vbeta primers and 13 Jbeta primers. Produced via immunoSEQ multiplex PCR; TCRdb's table is partial and in-frame only. Of under 200,000 clones in the sample, about 12% are singletons; the top ten hold over 6.5%. The sequenced sample consisted of PBMCs. Every receptor here comes from a man aged 45-65 years in good health and CMV-seropositive.

This clone has more than one count but fewer than ten. The V and J genes are TRBV30 and TRBJ1-2, with D tentatively TRBD1 (6 bases). V was shortened by 1 base and J by 4 bases, with 13 bases between the two germline ends. The germline V gene encodes CDR1 GTSNPN and CDR2 SVGIG (reference sequence). This CDR3 is 14 amino acids long. CDR3 sequence: CAWSDYQGSYGYTF. In DNA form, the CDR3 reads TGTGCCTGGAGTGATTATCAGGGGAGCTATGGCTACACCTTC.

V is TRBV6-5 and J is TRBJ1-1; D ambiguous. The CDR3 is 13 residues long. V gave up 6 bases and J gave up 5 bases, with 13 bases separating them. Germline values: CDR1 MNHEY, CDR2 SVGAGI. The CDR3 sequence is CASRGRAGTEAFF. The CDR3 DNA follows: TGTGCCAGCAGGGGCCGGGCGGGTACTGAAGCTTTCTTT.

This clone was found a few times. The chain is built from TRBV19 and TRBJ1-1; D unclear. From germline, CDR1 is LNHDA and CDR2 SQIVND (reference sequence). The CDR3 totals 12 residues. The ends were cut back, 6 bases at V and 5 bases at J, with 10 bases in the middle. The CDR3 nucleotides read TGTGCCAGTAGGGGCCTTTTAACTGAAGCTTTCTTT. Translating gives CASRGLLTEAFF. The entire variable domain, with the rest obtained from reference TRBV19 and TRBJ1-1, is as follows: DGGITQSPKYLFRKEGQNVTLSCEQNLNHDAMYWYRQDPGQGLRLIYYSQIVNDFQKGDIAEGYSVSREKKESFPLTVTSAQKNPTAFYLCASRGLLTEAFFGQGTRLTVV.

In its sample, this clone was seen a few times. V and J are TRBV10-3 and TRBJ2-7, with D possibly being TRBD2 (5 bases). The CDR3 extends over 15 amino acids. Germline V gene lookup returns CDR1 ENHRY and CDR2 SYGVKD. Trimming took 0 bases from V and 5 from J, leaving 14 bases between them. CDR3 DNA sequence: TGTGCCATCAGTGAGTCGGTGTCTAGCCCGGACGAGCAGTACTTC. Encoded protein: CAISESVSSPDEQYF.

This clone was counted only a few times. The rearrangement links TRBV11-3 to TRBJ2-3; 7 bases agree with TRBD1. The ends lost 5 bases at V and 0 bases at J; junction bases unmatched: 2. CDR1 is SGHNT and CDR2 is YENEEA in the germline V gene. The CDR3 runs to 14 residues. Written as DNA, the CDR3 is TGTGCCAGCAGCAGGGACAGAAGCACAGATACGCAGTATTTT. This encodes CASSRDRSTDTQYF.

In this sample, this clone turned up a few times. This chain links TRBV7-9 with TRBJ2-3; 7 nucleotides agree with TRBD1. V lost 5 bases to trimming and J lost 1 base; unmatched junction nucleotides: 3. The germline V gene has CDR1 SEHNR and CDR2 FQNEAQ (reference sequence). This CDR3 contains 14 residues. The CDR3 DNA is TGTGCCAGCAGCCAAGGGGGCGGCACAGATACGCAGTATTTT. Encoded protein: CASSQGGGTDTQYF.

In this sample, this clone turned up a few times. The genes are TRBV14 and TRBJ1-2; D is unclear. Trimming took off 1 base at V and 1 base at J, with 13 bases between the two ends. The CDR3 runs to 16 residues. The germline CDR1 and CDR2 sequences are SGHDN and FVKESK. The CDR3 loop reads CASSQGGRRFNYGYTF. The CDR3 region has the DNA TGTGCCAGCAGCCAAGGCGGGAGGAGATTTAACTATGGCTACACCTTC.

The sample holds a few counts of this clone. This sequence joins TRBV2 and TRBJ2-7, with 7 bases that match TRBD1. With 8 bases clipped from V and 8 bases from J, the junction kept 15 bases outside the gene matches. CDR3 length: 14 residues. The germline gives CDR1 SNHLY, CDR2 FYNNEI. The CDR3 DNA reads as TGTGCCAGCGGAGAAAGCAGGGGGAGAGGAAAGCAGTACTTC. It specifies CASGESRGRGKQYF.

This clone was counted between two and nine times. The chain links TRBV9 to TRBJ1-6; TRBD1 agrees at 7 bases. CDR1 and CDR2 (germline): SGDLS, YYNGEE. The CDR3 length is 14 residues. V lost 0 bases and J lost 8; bases outside the gene matches: 2. Here the CDR3 reads CASSVGQGHSPLHF. In nucleotides, the CDR3 is TGTGCCAGCAGCGTAGGACAGGGACATTCACCCCTCCACTTT.

This rearrangement joins TRBV19 to TRBJ1-2; perhaps TRBD1 as D (6 bases). Germline lookup yields CDR1 LNHDA and CDR2 SQIVND (reference sequence). Trimming took 4 bases from V and 7 from J, leaving 25 bases between them. The CDR3 loop spans 17 amino acids. CDR3 nucleotides: TGTGCCAGTAGTACCCCCAACAGGGCCGCGCCGCGGTCTGGCTACACCTTC. Amino acid sequence: CASSTPNRAAPRSGYTF.

The chain has TRBV7-9 and TRBJ1-5; D is unclear. This CDR3 has 13 amino acids. The germline CDR1 and CDR2 sequences are SEHNR and FQNEAQ (reference sequence). Trimming removed 5 bases from V and 7 bases from J, with 12 bases in between. CDR3: CASSAKDLQPQHF. CDR3 DNA: TGTGCCAGCAGCGCGAAGGACTTACAGCCCCAGCATTTT.

This clone showed up just a few times. The chain is built from TRBV27 and TRBJ2-7; D is possibly TRBD2 (5 bases). In germline, CDR1 is MNHEY, CDR2 SMNVEV (reference sequence). The ends were cut back, 4 bases at V and 4 bases at J, with 5 bases in the middle. The CDR3 runs 11 residues. The CDR3 is CASSSGYEQYV. CDR3 nucleotide sequence: TGTGCCAGCAGTTCGGGGTACGAGCAGTACGTC.

The chain employs TRBV30 and TRBJ1-1; D may be TRBD1 (6 bases). The V gene's germline CDR1 is GTSNPN and CDR2 SVGIG (reference sequence). The length of the CDR3 is 12 residues. Trimming took off 8 bases at V and 4 bases at J, with 14 bases between the two ends. CDR3 sequence: CATAGGLTEAFF. The CDR3 DNA sequence: TGTGCCACAGCGGGGGGCCTCACTGAAGCTTTCTTT.

This clone was detected only a few times. The gene calls are TRBV27 and TRBJ2-7; TRBD2 aligns across 12 bases. The V gene's germline CDR1 is MNHEY and CDR2 SMNVEV (reference sequence). V lost 3 bases to trimming and J lost 1 base; unmatched junction nucleotides: 4. This CDR3 has 16 residues. CDR3 sequence (DNA): TGTGCCAGCAGTTTCCAGACTAGCGGGGGTTCCTACGAGCAGTACGTC. It translates to CASSFQTSGGSYEQYV.

This sequence joins TRBV9 and TRBJ2-7, with 10 bases that match TRBD2. Germline V CDR1 and CDR2: SGDLS, YYNGEE. CDR3 length: 14 residues. V shed 3 bases, J shed 2 bases, and the junction held 2 bases outside the gene matches. CDR3 in DNA: TGTGCCAGCAGCGAGCGGGAGGGTCCCTACGAGCAGTACTTC. Translating it yields CASSEREGPYEQYF.